This T cell receptor (beta chain) was sequenced in a study of sequential checkpoint blockade in melanoma. Study context: Arm A got nivolumab then ipilimumab; arm B the reverse, 1:1.

Treatment described: randomized to nivolumab then ipilimumab (arm A) or the reverse (arm B). No patient had prior DNA-damaging chemotherapy. Measured with immunoSEQ multiplex PCR; TCRdb has only the in-frame clones, and not every one. This sample has 30,000 to 45,000 clones; approximately 91% occur once, and the top ten carry roughly 12%. Losses at the gene ends were 5 bases for V and 4 bases for J; bases not matched to a gene: 4. The CDR3 is made up of 13 amino acids. In germline, CDR1 is GTSNPN, CDR2 SVGIG (reference sequence). The rearrangement links TRBV30 to TRBJ1-1, with 10 bases identical to TRBD1. The sequencing used CD8+ T cells sorted from blood (inferred from file names), collected from a patient given nivolumab and ipilimumab in sequence. The sequence came from a human donor with melanoma. CDR3 DNA sequence: TGTGCCTGGGGGACAGGGGTGACCACTGAAGCTTTCTTT. Translation: CAWGTGVTTEAFF.